This TCR beta chain emerged from a study of blood T cell repertoires in COVID-19. Concerning this clone itself: The junction departs from germline at one end; a sequencing error may be responsible.

Per germline, CDR1 MNHNS and CDR2 SASEGT. The length of the CDR3 is 13 residues. Original analysis: From reference gene primer amplification, estimates of nucleated cell counts were derived. TCRdb's table, derived via immunoSEQ multiplex PCR, lists solely in-frame clones and lacks some. That table gives V, J and clone size, and the DNA gave D and trimming. The data hold about 250,000 clones, with 70% to 90% observed a single time. The sample consisted of peripheral blood. The clonotype comes from a young woman with COVID-19, enrolled during active disease. The J gene is TRBJ1-5, the V gene TRBV6-1; D might be TRBD1 (5 bases). The CDR3 region is CASREGTSQPQHF. CDR3 in DNA: TGTGCCAGCAGGGAAGGGACTTCTCAGCCCCAGCATTTT.